These T cell receptor beta chains were read from a single sample in a study of cytomegalovirus exposure and HLA in healthy donors. Produced via immunoSEQ multiplex PCR; TCRdb's table is partial and in-frame only. The profile covers about 66,000 clones, with approximately 96% appearing a single time and around 1.5% taken by the ten largest. The specimen was PBMCs. All receptors come from a woman aged 18 to 35 in good health and CMV-seropositive. Each CDR3 is given with its conserved first and last residue. The D gene is left open where the match is weak.

d_gene	v_gene	j_gene	CDR3aa	CDR3nt
TRBD2	TRBV6-5	TRBJ2-1	CASSLGLAGVNEQFF	TGTGCCAGCAGCTTGGGACTAGCGGGAGTAAATGAGCAGTTCTTC
.	TRBV27	TRBJ1-3	CATRQGNTIYF	TGTGCCACGCGACAGGGAAACACCATATATTTT
.	TRBV27	TRBJ2-3	CASSLKIIGTDTQYF	TGTGCCAGCAGTTTAAAAATTATAGGCACAGATACGCAGTATTTT
TRBD2	TRBV28	TRBJ2-3	CASSSPFRLADTDTQYF	TGTGCCAGCAGTTCCCCGTTTAGACTAGCGGACACAGATACGCAGTATTTT
.	TRBV30	TRBJ1-5	CAWSFAENSNQPQHF	TGTGCCTGGAGTTTTGCGGAAAATAGCAATCAGCCCCAGCATTTT
TRBD1	TRBV7-8	TRBJ1-2	CASSLNSGGNYGYTF	TGTGCCAGCAGCTTAAATTCAGGGGGCAACTATGGCTACACCTTC
TRBD2	TRBV19	TRBJ2-1	CASSLLAGGPNEQFF	TGTGCCAGTAGTTTACTAGCGGGAGGGCCCAATGAGCAGTTCTTC
.	TRBV5-6	TRBJ2-1	CASSLGRQDSEQFF	TGTGCCAGCAGCTTGGGGCGGCAAGACAGTGAGCAGTTCTTC
.	TRBV4-1	TRBJ1-2	CASSQAVNYGYTF	TGCGCCAGCAGCCAAGCGGTAAACTATGGCTACACCTTC
.	TRBV6-1	TRBJ2-2	CASSDMLGTGELFF	TGTGCCAGCAGTGATATGCTCGGCACCGGGGAGCTGTTTTTT
.	TRBV10-1	TRBJ1-1	CASIPPGERTEAFF	TGCGCCAGCATCCCCCCAGGGGAGCGCACTGAAGCTTTCTTT
TRBD1	TRBV11-2	TRBJ1-2	CASSLLGGNYGYTF	TGTGCCAGCAGCTTATTAGGGGGCAACTATGGCTACACCTTC
TRBD2	TRBV7-2	TRBJ2-3	CASSSLAGDPADTQYF	TGTGCCAGCAGCTCCCTAGCGGGAGATCCGGCAGATACGCAGTATTTT
.	TRBV10-3	TRBJ1-2	CAISSIVGPGDYGYTF	TGTGCCATCAGTTCCATAGTGGGCCCGGGAGACTATGGCTACACCTTC
TRBD2	TRBV18	TRBJ2-1	CASSPSRASGLAGGGEQFF	TGTGCCAGCTCACCCTCCCGAGCTTCGGGACTAGCGGGAGGGGGTGAGCAGTTCTTC
.	TRBV9	TRBJ2-7	CASSRGTSSYEQYF	TGTGCCAGCAGCCGAGGAACTAGCTCCTACGAGCAGTACTTC
.	TRBV10-3	TRBJ1-4	CAISVGGEKLFF	TGTGCCATCAGTGTTGGGGGGGAAAAACTGTTTTTT